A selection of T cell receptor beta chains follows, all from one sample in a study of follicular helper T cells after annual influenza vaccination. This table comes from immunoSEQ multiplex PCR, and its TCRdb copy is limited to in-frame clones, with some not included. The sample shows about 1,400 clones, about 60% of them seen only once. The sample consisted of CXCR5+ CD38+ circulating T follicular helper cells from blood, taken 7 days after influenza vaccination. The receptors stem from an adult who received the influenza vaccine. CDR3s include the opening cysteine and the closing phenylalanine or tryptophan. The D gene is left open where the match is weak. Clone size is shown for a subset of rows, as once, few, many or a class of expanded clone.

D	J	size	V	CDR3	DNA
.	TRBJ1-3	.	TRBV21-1	CASSITGTGIKQTCFSGNTIYF	TGTGCCAGCAGCATAACCGGGACAGGGATCAAACAAACTTGTTTCTCTGGAAACACCATATATTTT
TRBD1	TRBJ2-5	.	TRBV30	CAWSVKGQGRETQYF	TGTGCCTGGAGTGTAAAGGGACAGGGGAGGGAGACCCAGTACTTC
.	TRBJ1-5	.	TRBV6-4	CASSGVSAGSNQPQHF	TGTGCCAGCAGTGGGGTGTCTGCTGGTAGCAATCAGCCCCAGCATTTT
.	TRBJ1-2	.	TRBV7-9	CASSLDGGYGYTF	TGTGCCAGCAGCTTAGACGGTGGCTATGGCTACACCTTC
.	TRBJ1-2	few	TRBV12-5	CASGMQGKTYGYTF	TGTGCTAGTGGTATGCAGGGAAAGACCTATGGCTACACCTTC
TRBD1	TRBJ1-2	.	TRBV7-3	CASSPRDRASGGYTF	TGTGCCAGCAGCCCCCGGGACAGGGCCTCCGGTGGCTACACCTTC
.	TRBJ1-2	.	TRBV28	CASSASLTRVSNYGYTF	TGTGCCAGCAGCGCGTCCCTGACCAGGGTATCGAACTATGGCTACACCTTC
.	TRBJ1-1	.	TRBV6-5	CASVGYTEAFF	TGTGCCAGCGTTGGGTACACTGAAGCTTTCTTT
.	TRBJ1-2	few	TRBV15	CATSRDSGARTNYGYTF	TGTGCCACCAGCAGAGATTCAGGGGCCCGGACTAACTATGGCTACACCTTC
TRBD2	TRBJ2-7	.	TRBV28	CASSLLRTSGRNEQYF	TGTGCCAGCAGTTTACTGAGGACTAGCGGGAGGAACGAGCAGTACTTC
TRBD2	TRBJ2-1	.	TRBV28	CASSSIGGLASFF	TGTGCCAGCAGCTCGATAGGGGGACTAGCTTCGTTCTTC
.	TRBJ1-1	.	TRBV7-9	CASSPNMGGAFF	TGTGCCAGCAGCCCTAATATGGGAGGAGCTTTCTTT
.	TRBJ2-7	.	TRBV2	CASTDGLIYEQYF	TGTGCCAGCACCGACGGACTGATTTACGAGCAGTACTTC
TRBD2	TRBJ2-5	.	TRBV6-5	CASSLSGRTQATQYF	TGTGCCAGCAGCCTTAGCGGGAGGACCCAAGCGACCCAGTACTTC
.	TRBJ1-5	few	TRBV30	CAWSVRGNQPQHF	TGTGCCTGGAGTGTACGGGGGAATCAGCCCCAGCATTTT
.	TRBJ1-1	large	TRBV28	CASSPGVTEAFF	TGTGCCAGCAGTCCCGGGGTCACTGAAGCTTTCTTT
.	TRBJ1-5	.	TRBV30	CAWSVLGRNQPQHF	TGTGCCTGGAGTGTATTGGGACGCAATCAGCCCCAGCATTTT
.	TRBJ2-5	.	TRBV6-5	CASNQPSETQYF	TGTGCCAGCAACCAACCATCAGAGACCCAGTACTTC
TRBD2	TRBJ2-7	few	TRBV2	CASVSGIDYEQYF	TGTGCCAGCGTTAGCGGGATAGACTACGAGCAGTACTTC
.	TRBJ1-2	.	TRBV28	CASSLLQINYGYTF	TGTGCCAGCAGTTTGCTACAGATAAACTATGGCTACACCTTC
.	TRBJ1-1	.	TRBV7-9	CASSLRASNTEAFF	TGTGCCAGCAGCTTGCGGGCCTCGAACACTGAAGCTTTCTTT
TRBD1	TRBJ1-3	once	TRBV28	CASTGTVSGSIYF	TGTGCCAGCACCGGGACAGTTAGTGGGTCCATATATTTT
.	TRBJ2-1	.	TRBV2	CASSEGTYNEQFF	TGTGCCAGCAGTGAAGGAACCTACAATGAGCAGTTCTTC
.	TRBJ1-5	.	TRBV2	CASSVGDGGGQPQHF	TGTGCCAGCAGTGTGGGGGACGGTGGGGGTCAGCCCCAGCATTTT
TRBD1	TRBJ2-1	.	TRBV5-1	CASSLGDRGGGEQFF	TGCGCCAGCAGCTTAGGGGACAGGGGCGGGGGTGAGCAGTTCTTC